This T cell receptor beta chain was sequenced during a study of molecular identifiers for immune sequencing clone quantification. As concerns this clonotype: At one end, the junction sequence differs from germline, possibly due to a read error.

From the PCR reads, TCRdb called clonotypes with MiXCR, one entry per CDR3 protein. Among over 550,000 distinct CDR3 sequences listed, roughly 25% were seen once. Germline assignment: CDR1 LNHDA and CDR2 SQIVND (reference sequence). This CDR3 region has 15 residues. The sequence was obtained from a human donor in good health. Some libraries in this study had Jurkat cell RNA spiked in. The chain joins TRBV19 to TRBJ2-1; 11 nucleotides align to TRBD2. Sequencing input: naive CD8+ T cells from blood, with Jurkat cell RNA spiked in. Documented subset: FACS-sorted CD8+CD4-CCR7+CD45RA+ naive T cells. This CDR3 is CASSIGLAGYDEQFF. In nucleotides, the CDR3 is TGTGCCAGTAGTATTGGACTAGCGGGCTACGATGAGCAGTTCTTC.